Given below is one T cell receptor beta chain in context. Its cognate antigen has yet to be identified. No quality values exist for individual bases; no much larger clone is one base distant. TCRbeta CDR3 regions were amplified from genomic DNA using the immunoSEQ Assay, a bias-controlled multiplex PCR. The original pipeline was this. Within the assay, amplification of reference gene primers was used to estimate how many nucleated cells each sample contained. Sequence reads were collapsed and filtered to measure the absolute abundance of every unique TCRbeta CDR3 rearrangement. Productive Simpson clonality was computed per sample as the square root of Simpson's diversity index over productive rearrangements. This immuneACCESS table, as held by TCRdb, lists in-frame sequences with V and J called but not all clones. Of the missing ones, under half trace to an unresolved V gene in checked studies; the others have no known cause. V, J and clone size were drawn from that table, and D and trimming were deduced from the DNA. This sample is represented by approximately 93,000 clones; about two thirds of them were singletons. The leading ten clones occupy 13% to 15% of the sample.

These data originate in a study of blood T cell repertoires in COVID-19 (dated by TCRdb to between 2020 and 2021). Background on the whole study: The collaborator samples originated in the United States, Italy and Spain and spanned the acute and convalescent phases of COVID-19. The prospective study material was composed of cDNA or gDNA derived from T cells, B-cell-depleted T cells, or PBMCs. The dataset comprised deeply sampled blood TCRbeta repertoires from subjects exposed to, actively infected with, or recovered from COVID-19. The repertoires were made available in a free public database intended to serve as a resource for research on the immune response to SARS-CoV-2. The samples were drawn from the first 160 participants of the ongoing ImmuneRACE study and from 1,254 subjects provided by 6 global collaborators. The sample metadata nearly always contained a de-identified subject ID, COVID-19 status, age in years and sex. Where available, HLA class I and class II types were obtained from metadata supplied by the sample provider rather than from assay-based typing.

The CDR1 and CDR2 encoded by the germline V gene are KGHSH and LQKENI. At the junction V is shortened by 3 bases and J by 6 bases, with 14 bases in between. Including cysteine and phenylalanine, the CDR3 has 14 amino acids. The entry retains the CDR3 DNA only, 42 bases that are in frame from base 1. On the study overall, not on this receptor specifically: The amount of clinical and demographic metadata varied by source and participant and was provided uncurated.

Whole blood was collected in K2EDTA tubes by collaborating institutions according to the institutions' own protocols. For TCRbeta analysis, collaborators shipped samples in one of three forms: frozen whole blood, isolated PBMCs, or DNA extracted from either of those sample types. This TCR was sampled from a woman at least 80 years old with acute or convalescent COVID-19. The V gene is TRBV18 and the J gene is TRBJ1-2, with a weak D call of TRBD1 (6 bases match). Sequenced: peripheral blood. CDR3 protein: CASSPGALNHGYTF. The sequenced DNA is TGTGCCAGCTCACCGGGGGCCTTAAACCATGGCTACACCTTC.